This TCR beta chain was sequenced during a study of cytomegalovirus exposure and HLA in healthy donors. Looking at the study overall: It was reported in a later analysis that the same platform had been used for the 120 validation repertoires as for the 550 to 700 first-cohort repertoires.

Study observations and caveats: Associated with cytomegalovirus, according to the listing, were 150 to 200 TCR beta chains. Under in vitro conditions, a few CMV-associated chains were confirmed as specific for CMV antigens.

Assay used: immunoSEQ multiplex PCR; TCRdb lists only in-frame clones, some missing. The sample contains 280,000 or so clones, roughly 90% of which appear only once. The donors were in the roughly 130-subject validation cohort, distinct from the roughly 700-subject first cohort. Turning to this clone: Its antigen is unidentified.

The sample consisted of PBMCs. This clonotype originated in a woman between 18 and 29 years old in good health and CMV-seronegative.

CDR3 sequence: CASSAIPGLADNEQFF. The DNA for the CDR3 is TGCGCCAGCAGCGCGATTCCCGGACTAGCGGACAATGAGCAGTTCTTC. The chain has TRBV5-1 and TRBJ2-1, with TRBD2 identical over 10 bases. The CDR3 length is 16 residues. CDR1 is SGHRS and CDR2 is YFSETQ in the germline V gene. The V gene end was trimmed by 4 bases and the J gene end by 5 bases; junction bases not matched to a gene: 9.